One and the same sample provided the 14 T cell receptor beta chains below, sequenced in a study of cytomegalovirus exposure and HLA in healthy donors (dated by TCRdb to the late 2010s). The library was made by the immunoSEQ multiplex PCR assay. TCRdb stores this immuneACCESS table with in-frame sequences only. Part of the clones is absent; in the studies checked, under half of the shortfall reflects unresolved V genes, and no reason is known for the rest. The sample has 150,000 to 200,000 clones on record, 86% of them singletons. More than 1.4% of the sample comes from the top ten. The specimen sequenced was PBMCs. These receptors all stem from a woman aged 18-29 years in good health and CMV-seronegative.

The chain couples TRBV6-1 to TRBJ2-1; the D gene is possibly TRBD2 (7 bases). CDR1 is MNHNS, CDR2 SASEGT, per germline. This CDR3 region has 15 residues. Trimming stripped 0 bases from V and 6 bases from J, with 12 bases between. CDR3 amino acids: CASSEARGGVNEQFF. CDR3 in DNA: TGTGCCAGCAGTGAAGCCAGAGGGGGGGTCAATGAGCAGTTCTTC.

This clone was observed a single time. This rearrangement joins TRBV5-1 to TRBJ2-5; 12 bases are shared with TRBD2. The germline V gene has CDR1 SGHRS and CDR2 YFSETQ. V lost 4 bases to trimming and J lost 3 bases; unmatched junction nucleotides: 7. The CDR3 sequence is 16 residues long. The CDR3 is CASSTGTSGLKETQYF. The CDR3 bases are TGCGCCAGCAGCACCGGGACTAGCGGGCTTAAAGAGACCCAGTACTTC. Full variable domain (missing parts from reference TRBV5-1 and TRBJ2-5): KAGVTQTPRYLIKTRGQQVTLSCSPISGHRSVSWYQQTPGQGLQFLFEYFSETQRNKGNFPGRFSGRQFSNSRSEMNVSTLELGDSALYLCASSTGTSGLKETQYFGPGTRLLVL.

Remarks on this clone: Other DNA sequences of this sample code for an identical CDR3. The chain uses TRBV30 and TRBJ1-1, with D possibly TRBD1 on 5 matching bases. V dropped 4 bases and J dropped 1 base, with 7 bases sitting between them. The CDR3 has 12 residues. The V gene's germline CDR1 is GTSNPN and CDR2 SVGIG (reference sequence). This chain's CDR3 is CAWTQGNTEAFF. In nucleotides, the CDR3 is TGTGCCTGGACTCAGGGGAACACTGAAGCTTTCTTT.

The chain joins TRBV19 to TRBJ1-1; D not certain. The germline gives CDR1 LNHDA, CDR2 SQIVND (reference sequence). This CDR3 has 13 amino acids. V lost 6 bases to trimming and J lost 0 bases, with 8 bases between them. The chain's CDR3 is CASSPQVNTEAFF. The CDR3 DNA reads TGTGCCAGTAGCCCCCAGGTGAACACTGAAGCTTTCTTT.

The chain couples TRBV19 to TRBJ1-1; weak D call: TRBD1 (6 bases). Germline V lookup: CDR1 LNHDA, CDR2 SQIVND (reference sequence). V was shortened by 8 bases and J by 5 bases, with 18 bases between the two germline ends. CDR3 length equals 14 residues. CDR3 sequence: CASSLQGAYTEAFF. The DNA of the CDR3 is TGTGCCAGTTCACTACAGGGTGCATATACTGAAGCTTTCTTT. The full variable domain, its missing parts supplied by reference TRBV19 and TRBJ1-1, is DGGITQSPKYLFRKEGQNVTLSCEQNLNHDAMYWYRQDPGQGLRLIYYSQIVNDFQKGDIAEGYSVSREKKESFPLTVTSAQKNPTAFYLCASSLQGAYTEAFFGQGTRLTVV.

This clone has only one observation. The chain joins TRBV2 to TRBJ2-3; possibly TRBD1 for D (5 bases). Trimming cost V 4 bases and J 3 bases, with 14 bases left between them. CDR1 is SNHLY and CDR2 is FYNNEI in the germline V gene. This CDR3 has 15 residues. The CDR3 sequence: CASSGQRTETDTQYF. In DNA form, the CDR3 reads TGTGCCAGCAGTGGACAGCGCACCGAGACAGATACGCAGTATTTT.

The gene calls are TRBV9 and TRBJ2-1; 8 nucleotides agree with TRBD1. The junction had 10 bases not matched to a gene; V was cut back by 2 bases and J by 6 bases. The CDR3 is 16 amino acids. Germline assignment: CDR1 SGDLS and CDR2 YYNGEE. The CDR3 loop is CASSVRPDRVSNEQFF. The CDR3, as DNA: TGTGCCAGCAGCGTTCGTCCGGACAGGGTTTCCAATGAGCAGTTCTTC.

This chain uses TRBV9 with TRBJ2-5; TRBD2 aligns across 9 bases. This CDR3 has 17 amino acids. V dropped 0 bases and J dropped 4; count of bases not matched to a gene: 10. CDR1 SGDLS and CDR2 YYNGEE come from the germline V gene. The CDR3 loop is CASSVGGSGGRGETQYF. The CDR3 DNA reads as TGTGCCAGCAGCGTAGGGGGTAGCGGGGGCCGGGGAGAGACCCAGTACTTC.

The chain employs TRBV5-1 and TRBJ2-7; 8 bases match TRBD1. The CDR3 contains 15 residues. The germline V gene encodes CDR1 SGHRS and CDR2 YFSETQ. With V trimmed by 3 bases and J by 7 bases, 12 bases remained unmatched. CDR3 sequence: CASSSEGQGAREQYF. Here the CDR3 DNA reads TGCGCCAGCAGCTCGGAAGGGCAGGGGGCGCGAGAGCAGTACTTC. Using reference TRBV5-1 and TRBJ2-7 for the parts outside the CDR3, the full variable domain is KAGVTQTPRYLIKTRGQQVTLSCSPISGHRSVSWYQQTPGQGLQFLFEYFSETQRNKGNFPGRFSGRQFSNSRSEMNVSTLELGDSALYLCASSSEGQGAREQYFGPGTRLTVT.

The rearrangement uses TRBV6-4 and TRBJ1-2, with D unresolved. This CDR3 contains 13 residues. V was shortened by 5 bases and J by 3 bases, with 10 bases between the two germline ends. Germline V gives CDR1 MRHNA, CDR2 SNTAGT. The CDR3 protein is CASSPTSDYGYTF. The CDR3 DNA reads TGTGCCAGCAGTCCAACATCCGACTATGGCTACACCTTC.

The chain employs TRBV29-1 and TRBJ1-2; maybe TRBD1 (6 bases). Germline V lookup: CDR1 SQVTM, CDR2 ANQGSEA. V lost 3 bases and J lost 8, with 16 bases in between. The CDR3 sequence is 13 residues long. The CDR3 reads CSVDVQGSSGYTF. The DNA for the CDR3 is TGCAGCGTTGATGTACAGGGAAGTTCCGGCTACACCTTC.

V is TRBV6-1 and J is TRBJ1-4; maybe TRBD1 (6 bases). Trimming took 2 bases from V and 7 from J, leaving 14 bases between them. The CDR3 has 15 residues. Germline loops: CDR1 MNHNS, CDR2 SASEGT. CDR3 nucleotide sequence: TGTGCCAGCAGTGAAAATGGCAGGGGCGGTGAAAAACTGTTTTTT. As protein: CASSENGRGGEKLFF.

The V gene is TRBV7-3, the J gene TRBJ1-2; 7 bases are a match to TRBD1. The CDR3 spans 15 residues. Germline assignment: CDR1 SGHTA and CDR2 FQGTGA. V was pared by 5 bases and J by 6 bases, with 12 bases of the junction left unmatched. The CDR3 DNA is TGTGCCAGCAGCCCAATGTCAGGGGGGCTTCATGGCTACACCTTC. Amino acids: CASSPMSGGLHGYTF. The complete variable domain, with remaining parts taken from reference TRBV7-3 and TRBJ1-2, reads GAGVSQTPSNKVTEKGKYVELRCDPISGHTALYWYRQSLGQGPEFLIYFQGTGAADDSGLPNDRFFAVRPEGSVSTLKIQRTERGDSAVYLCASSPMSGGLHGYTFGSGTRLTVV.

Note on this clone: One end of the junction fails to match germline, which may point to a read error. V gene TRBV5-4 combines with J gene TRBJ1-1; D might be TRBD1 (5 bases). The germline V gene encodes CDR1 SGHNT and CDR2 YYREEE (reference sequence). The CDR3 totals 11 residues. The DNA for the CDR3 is TGTGCCAGCAGCCGCGGGGGGGGATCTTCCTTT. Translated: CASSRGGGSSF.